This TCR beta chain was sequenced during a study of PD-1 blockade in classical Hodgkin lymphoma. Study-level results: Nothing has yet pinned down what causes the repertoire differences, possibly disease activity or prior therapy. Nivolumab initiation under 1 year post-ASCT meant exclusion. Newly diagnosed patients and complete responders had comparable diversity at baseline. The study found that TCR diversity rose significantly by C4D1 in CD4+ but not CD8+ cells.

Sequencing was performed with immunoSEQ multiplex PCR; in TCRdb, only in-frame clones are kept and a portion is missing. In the table there are approximately 25,000 clones, 84% of which are singletons. In every patient, relapse followed autologous stem cell transplantation, while exposure to brentuximab vedotin differed. Isolation of CD4+ T cells from thawed PBMCs was performed by magnetic negative selection. This clone was counted only a few times. The antigen is undetermined. V was pared by 0 bases and J by 0 bases, with 9 bases between. CDR3 size: 15 residues. Germline CDR1 SGHDT, CDR2 YYEEEE. The sequences come from CD4+ T cells from blood, collected at baseline. The chain combines TRBV5-6 with TRBJ1-2, with D hard to call. The source is a human donor with classical Hodgkin lymphoma. The CDR3 spells CASSLVGLTNYGYTF. The CDR3 nucleotides are TGTGCCAGCAGCTTGGTAGGACTTACTAACTATGGCTACACCTTC.